What follows are 20 T cell receptor beta chains derived from one specimen sequenced in a study of shared clonotypes between healthy human individuals (dated by TCRdb to the early 2020s). Library construction relied on the immunoSEQ multiplex PCR assay. TCRdb took this table from immuneACCESS and kept in-frame rearrangements with V and J called. Such tables lack part of the clones; where checked against another copy, unresolved V genes explain under half of the gap, and the rest is unexplained. Across this sample there are 1,400,000 or so clones, with 98% seen only once. The top ten constitute approximately 0.38% of the sample. Sequencing was performed on naive CD4+ T cells sorted from blood. The sample's cell subset or site, from its label and the paper: CD45RA+ positively selected. The receptors originated from a man aged 25-40 years in good health.

J is TRBJ2-7 and V is TRBV28; D might be TRBD2 (7 bases). V was cut by 3 bases and J by 1 base, with 28 bases left in between. The CDR3 loop spans 20 amino acids. In germline, CDR1 is MDHEN, CDR2 SYDVKM. This CDR3 reads CASSLSGGRWGGTGSYEQYF. CDR3 nucleotides: TGTGCCAGCAGTTTGTCAGGCGGAAGGTGGGGGGGAACAGGGTCCTACGAGCAGTACTTC.

This CDR3 reads CASTRGVNYYGYTF. As DNA, the CDR3 is TGTGCCAGTACCCGTGGGGTGAACTACTATGGCTACACCTTC. The chain has TRBV19 and TRBJ1-2; D call uncertain. Trimming pared 7 bases from V and 3 bases from J, leaving 15 bases between. CDR1 and CDR2 from the germline V gene are LNHDA and SQIVND (reference sequence). The CDR3 sequence is 14 residues long.

The chain recombines TRBV28 with TRBJ2-7; maybe TRBD2 (5 bases). V was clipped by 5 bases and J by 3 bases, with 17 bases between them. The CDR3 is made up of 15 amino acids. The germline gives CDR1 MDHEN, CDR2 SYDVKM. The CDR3 nucleotides are TGTGCCAGCAGTCTAGCTCAGATATCTATCTACGAGCAGTACTTC. It specifies CASSLAQISIYEQYF.

The chain links TRBV5-1 to TRBJ2-1; 9 positions agree with TRBD2. Germline values: CDR1 SGHRS, CDR2 YFSETQ. The V segment lost 4 bases and the J segment 2 bases; nucleotides outside the gene matches: 7. CDR3 size: 16 residues. The CDR3 loop is CASSVSGSPTYNEQFF. CDR3 in DNA: TGCGCCAGCAGCGTTAGCGGGAGCCCCACCTACAATGAGCAGTTCTTC.

CDR3 in amino acids: CASSLTDRRTGELFF. CDR3 coding DNA: TGTGCCAGCAGTCTCACCGACAGGCGCACCGGGGAGCTGTTTTTT. The V call is TRBV6-5, the J call TRBJ2-2; tentative D call: TRBD1 (6 bases). CDR3 length: 15 amino acids. Trimming stripped 5 bases from V and 4 bases from J, with 14 bases between. CDR1 MNHEY and CDR2 SVGAGI come from the germline V gene.

J is TRBJ2-7 and V is TRBV29-1; D may be TRBD1 or TRBD2 (5 bases each). In germline, CDR1 is SQVTM, CDR2 ANQGSEA. V was pared by 5 bases and J by 4 bases, with 18 bases between. The CDR3 length is 14 residues. The CDR3 nucleotides read TGCAGCGTTTTCATCGGGGCGTCGGGGTACGAGCAGTACTTC. Translated: CSVFIGASGYEQYF.

In the case of this clone: Other DNA sequences from this sample encode an identical CDR3 as well. The chain employs TRBV6-5 and TRBJ1-1, with D maybe TRBD1 (5 bases). The V and J ends lost 2 bases and 2 bases respectively, with 9 bases between them. Germline V lookup: CDR1 MNHEY, CDR2 SVGAGI. The CDR3 has 14 residues. CDR3 DNA sequence: TGTGCCAGCAGTTACCTGGGGGGTAACACTGAAGCTTTCTTT. Encoded protein: CASSYLGGNTEAFF.

The J gene is TRBJ2-2, the V gene TRBV18, with D hard to call. V was cut by 3 bases and J by 0 bases, with 8 bases left in between. CDR1 is KGHSH, CDR2 LQKENI, per germline. The CDR3 has 15 residues. This chain's CDR3 is CASSPEAANTGELFF. CDR3 sequence (DNA): TGTGCCAGCTCACCCGAGGCAGCGAACACCGGGGAGCTGTTTTTT.

V and J are TRBV5-1 and TRBJ1-2; weak D call: TRBD1 (5 bases). Trimming stripped 7 bases from V and 3 bases from J, with 19 bases between. Germline assignment: CDR1 SGHRS and CDR2 YFSETQ. CDR3 length equals 15 residues. The CDR3 protein is CASSPVGGGHYGYTF. CDR3 bases: TGCGCCAGCTCTCCTGTTGGGGGAGGGCACTATGGCTACACCTTC.

The CDR3 region is CASSWETGGRGSGANVLTF. The CDR3 DNA reads as TGCGCCAGCAGCTGGGAGACAGGAGGTAGAGGCTCTGGGGCCAACGTCCTGACTTTC. The gene calls are TRBV5-1 and TRBJ2-6, with a possible D match to TRBD1 (6 bases). Trimming pared 3 bases from V and 0 bases from J, leaving 19 bases between. Germline-derived CDR1 and CDR2 are SGHRS and YFSETQ. The CDR3 sequence is 19 residues long.

This rearrangement joins TRBV30 to TRBJ2-7; unclear D gene. V was cut by 5 bases and J by 7 bases, with 27 bases left in between. Germline-derived CDR1 and CDR2 are GTSNPN and SVGIG (reference sequence). CDR3 length: 16 amino acids. The CDR3: CAWGPFGMIPYGEQYF. The CDR3, as DNA: TGTGCCTGGGGACCCTTCGGTATGATACCCTACGGGGAGCAGTACTTC.

The DNA of the CDR3 is TGTGCCAGCAGTGCGGACAGGGTTGGGACCGGGGAGCTGTTTTTT. This sequence encodes CASSADRVGTGELFF. V is TRBV2 and J is TRBJ2-2; 8 nucleotides agree with TRBD1. Germline assignment: CDR1 SNHLY and CDR2 FYNNEI. The CDR3 totals 15 residues. V lost 4 bases to trimming and J lost 5 bases; unmatched junction nucleotides: 6.

This chain joins TRBV15 and TRBJ1-1, with a weak D call TRBD1 (5 bases). The germline gives CDR1 LNHNV, CDR2 YYDKDF (reference sequence). The ends were cut back, 0 bases at V and 1 base at J, with 9 bases in the middle. This CDR3 has 15 residues. The chain's CDR3 is CATSRDRGANTEAFF. DNA for the CDR3: TGTGCCACCAGCAGAGATCGTGGGGCGAACACTGAAGCTTTCTTT.

The chain carries TRBV29-1 and TRBJ2-3; 7 bases are shared with TRBD2. CDR3 length equals 12 residues. After removal of 3 bases from V and 6 bases from J, the junction contained 3 bases not matched to a gene. Germline values: CDR1 SQVTM, CDR2 ANQGSEA. The CDR3 bases are TGCAGCGTTGATCCGGGAGGCGATACGCAGTATTTT. Translation: CSVDPGGDTQYF.

The CDR3 protein is CAWSGTSGYQETQYF. As DNA, the CDR3 is TGTGCCTGGAGCGGGACTAGCGGATATCAAGAGACCCAGTACTTC. The rearrangement uses TRBV30 and TRBJ2-5; 11 positions match TRBD2. Germline trimming cut 3 bases from V and 2 bases from J; bases unmatched to any gene: 5. CDR3 length equals 15 residues. Germline lookup yields CDR1 GTSNPN and CDR2 SVGIG (reference sequence).

J is TRBJ1-1 and V is TRBV5-1, with D possibly being TRBD1 (5 bases). Between the trimmed V and J ends, which lost 8 bases and 0 bases, there was a span of 11 bases. Germline-derived CDR1 and CDR2 are SGHRS and YFSETQ. This CDR3 has 13 residues. The CDR3 DNA follows: TGCGCCAGTTCACAGGACATGAACACTGAAGCTTTCTTT. Translated, it gives CASSQDMNTEAFF. Looking up the rest from reference TRBV5-1 and TRBJ1-1 gives the full variable domain: KAGVTQTPRYLIKTRGQQVTLSCSPISGHRSVSWYQQTPGQGLQFLFEYFSETQRNKGNFPGRFSGRQFSNSRSEMNVSTLELGDSALYLCASSQDMNTEAFFGQGTRLTVV.

The chain couples TRBV10-2 to TRBJ2-1; 11 bases line up with TRBD2. V was pared by 4 bases and J by 4 bases, with 3 bases of the junction left unmatched. Germline V gene lookup returns CDR1 WSHSY and CDR2 SAAADI. This CDR3 has 15 amino acids. The CDR3 region has the DNA TGCGCCAGCAGTGCACTAGCGGGAGTGTACAATGAGCAGTTCTTC. Amino acid sequence: CASSALAGVYNEQFF.

The rearrangement links TRBV7-9 to TRBJ2-1, with D perhaps TRBD2 (6 bases). Germline CDR1 reads SEHNR; CDR2 reads FQNEAQ (reference sequence). With 6 bases removed from V and 6 bases from J, the gap between germline ends came to 24 bases. This CDR3 contains 17 residues. The CDR3 is CASSYAAGTPGSNEQFF. The CDR3, as DNA: TGTGCCAGCAGTTACGCCGCCGGGACTCCGGGTAGCAATGAGCAGTTCTTC.

This chain joins TRBV30 and TRBJ2-6; D could derive from TRBD1 or TRBD2 (5 bases each). V was cut by 0 bases and J by 0 bases, with 12 bases left in between. The CDR3 covers 17 residues. CDR1 and CDR2 from the germline V gene are GTSNPN and SVGIG (reference sequence). The CDR3 DNA follows: TGTGCCTGGAGTGTCGGGACGGGACCCTCTGGGGCCAACGTCCTGACTTTC. Translation: CAWSVGTGPSGANVLTF.

V usage is TRBV29-1 and J usage is TRBJ2-5; D is tentatively TRBD1 or TRBD2 (5 bases each). V was cut by 2 bases and J by 7 bases, with 8 bases left in between. The CDR3 spans 11 residues. Germline V gene lookup returns CDR1 SQVTM and CDR2 ANQGSEA. Here the CDR3 DNA reads TGCAGCGTTGAATGGGGGAGGACCCAGTACTTC. This translates into CSVEWGRTQYF. The full variable domain, in which reference TRBV29-1 and TRBJ2-5 provide the parts outside the CDR3, is SAVISQKPSRDICQRGTSLTIQCQVDSQVTMMFWYRQQPGQSLTLIATANQGSEATYESGFVIDKFPISRPNLTFSTLTVSNMSPEDSSIYLCSVEWGRTQYFGPGTRLLVL.